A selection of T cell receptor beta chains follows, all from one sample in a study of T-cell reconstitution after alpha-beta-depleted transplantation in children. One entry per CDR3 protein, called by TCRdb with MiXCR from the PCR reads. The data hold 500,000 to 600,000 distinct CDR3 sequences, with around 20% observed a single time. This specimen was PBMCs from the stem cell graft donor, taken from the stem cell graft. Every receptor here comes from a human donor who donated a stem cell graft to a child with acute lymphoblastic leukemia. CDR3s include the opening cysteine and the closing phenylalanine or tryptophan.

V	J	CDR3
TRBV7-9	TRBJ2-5	CASLGTLQETQYF
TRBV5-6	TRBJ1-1	CASSFPQGGAFF
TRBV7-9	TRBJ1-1	CASSGLDGPTEAFF
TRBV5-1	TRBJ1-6	CASSLGDPAGGSPLHF
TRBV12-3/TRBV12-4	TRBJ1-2	CASSLLLGAGVGDYGYTF
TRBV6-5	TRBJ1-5	CASSFLGRNQPQHF
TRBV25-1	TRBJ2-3	CASSGPGQGIVDTQYF
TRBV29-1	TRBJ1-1	CSVLGQGGTEAFF
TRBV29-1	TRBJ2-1	CSVEGWTSFYNEQFF
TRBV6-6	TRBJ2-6	CASLGSGANVLTF
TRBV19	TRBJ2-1	CASTPPGDNEQFF
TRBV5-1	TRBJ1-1	CAGSLTFQPNTEAFF
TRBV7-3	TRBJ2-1	CASSSLGGESNEQFF
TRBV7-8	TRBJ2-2	CASSLGGGWITGELFF
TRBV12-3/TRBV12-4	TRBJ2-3	CASSLPRWFGTDTQYF
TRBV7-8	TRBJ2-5	CASSAHGRALKETQYF
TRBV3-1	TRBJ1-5	CASSQGPIQPQHF
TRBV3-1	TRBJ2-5	CASSQGRLAEYQETQYF